The clone carrying this T cell receptor (beta chain) showed up many times. As yet, its antigen is unknown. The germline V and J ends were trimmed by 4 bases and 9 bases, with 22 bases remaining between them. The CDR3 is 16 residues long. Germline lookup yields CDR1 SEHNR and CDR2 FQNEAQ (reference sequence). The data belong to a study of regulatory T cells in long-lasting Graves disease. Study summary: Graves' cases, newly diagnosed, had used antithyroid drugs under 3 months.

Time point in this sample: newly diagnosed GD, antithyroid drugs for less than 3 months. Researchers made the TCR library from RNA that was extracted from PBMCs. Findings and limits, study-wide: Shared public clonotypes totalled approximately 3,000 in persistent patients, compared with about 960 in new patients. Persistent Graves' disease cases displayed lower TCR diversity than newly diagnosed ones.

To make TCR beta libraries, researchers used iRepertoire HTBI primers and Arm-PCR of CDR3 regions. Using its own MiXCR run on the multiplex PCR reads, TCRdb lists one record per CDR3 protein. The repertoire holds a few hundred thousand distinct CDR3 sequences, with 15% to 20% as singletons. The same specimen was also included in a second study, on T cells in Graves' hyperthyroidism and ophthalmopathy. That work adds: Newly diagnosed hyperthyroidism, duration under 2 months, in patients aged 18 to 65.

This clonotype was obtained from a woman aged 18-29 years with Graves disease. Here the sequenced sample was peripheral blood mononuclear cells (PBMCs), taken at new diagnosis, from a patient treated with antithyroid drugs. This chain uses TRBV7-9 with TRBJ1-5; perhaps TRBD1 as D (5 bases). CDR3 region: CASSSEVRGAASPQHF. The DNA for the CDR3 is TGTGCCAGCAGCTCCGAAGTAAGGGGCGCCGCTTCGCCCCAGCATTTT. The full variable domain, completed using reference TRBV7-9 and TRBJ1-5, is DTGVSQNPRHKITKRGQNVTFRCDPISEHNRLYWYRQTLGQGPEFLTYFQNEAQLEKSRLLSDRFSAERPKGSFSTLEIQRTEQGDSAMYLCASSSEVRGAASPQHFGDGTRLSIL.